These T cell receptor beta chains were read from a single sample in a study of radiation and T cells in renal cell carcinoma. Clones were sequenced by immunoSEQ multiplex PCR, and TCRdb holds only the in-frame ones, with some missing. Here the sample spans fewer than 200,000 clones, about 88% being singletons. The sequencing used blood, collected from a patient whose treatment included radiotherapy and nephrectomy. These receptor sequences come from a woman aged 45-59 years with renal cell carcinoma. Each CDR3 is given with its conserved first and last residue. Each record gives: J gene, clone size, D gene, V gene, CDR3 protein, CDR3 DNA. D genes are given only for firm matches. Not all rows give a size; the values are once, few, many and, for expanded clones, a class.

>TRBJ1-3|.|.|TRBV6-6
CASSYGGATAGNTIYF
TGTGCCAGCAGTTACGGGGGGGCCACCGCTGGAAACACCATATATTTT
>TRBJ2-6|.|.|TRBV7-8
CASSPWGPLSGANVLTF
TGTGCCAGCAGCCCCTGGGGGCCCCTCTCTGGGGCCAACGTCCTGACTTTC
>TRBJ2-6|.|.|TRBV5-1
CASSFGQGGTGANVLTF
TGCGCCAGCAGCTTCGGACAGGGAGGGACTGGGGCCAACGTCCTGACTTTC
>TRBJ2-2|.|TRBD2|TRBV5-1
CASSLASGGAPGELFF
TGCGCCAGCAGCTTGGCAAGCGGGGGGGCCCCCGGGGAGCTGTTTTTT
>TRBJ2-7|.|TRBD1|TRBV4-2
CASSQESGTEYEQYF
TGTGCCAGCAGCCAAGAGTCGGGGACAGAATACGAGCAGTACTTC
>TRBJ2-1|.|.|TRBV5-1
CASSLATGSYNEQFF
TGCGCCAGCAGCTTGGCGACAGGTTCCTACAATGAGCAGTTCTTC
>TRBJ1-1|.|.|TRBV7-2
CASSLGLTMNTEAFF
TGTGCCAGCAGCTTAGGTCTGACCATGAACACTGAAGCTTTCTTT
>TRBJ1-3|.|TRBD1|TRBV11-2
CASSAGTGGNTIYF
TGTGCCAGCAGCGCTGGGACAGGCGGAAACACCATATATTTT
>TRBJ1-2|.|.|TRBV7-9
CASRGNSDGYTF
TGTGCCAGCAGGGGGAATTCGGATGGCTACACCTTC
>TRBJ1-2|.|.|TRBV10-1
CASSGRGANYGYTF
TGCGCCAGCAGCGGCAGGGGTGCTAACTATGGCTACACCTTC
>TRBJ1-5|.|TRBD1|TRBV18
CASSLNTGGGNQPQHF
TGTGCCAGCTCACTAAACACAGGGGGAGGCAATCAGCCCCAGCATTTT
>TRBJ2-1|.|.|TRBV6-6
CASSALGGGTDEQFF
TGTGCCAGCAGTGCCCTGGGGGGGGGCACGGATGAGCAGTTCTTC
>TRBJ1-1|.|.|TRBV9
CASSVGWRAEAFF
TGTGCCAGCAGCGTAGGTTGGAGGGCGGAGGCTTTCTTT
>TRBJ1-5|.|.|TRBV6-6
CASSYSINSNQPQHF
TGTGCCAGCAGTTACTCGATAAATAGCAATCAGCCCCAGCATTTT
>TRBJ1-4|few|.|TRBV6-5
CASSAGRTNEKLFF
TGTGCCAGCAGTGCGGGACGGACTAATGAAAAACTGTTTTTT
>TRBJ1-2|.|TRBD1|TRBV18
CASSPVSSGQGDYGYTF
TGTGCCAGCTCGCCAGTCAGTAGCGGACAGGGGGACTATGGCTACACCTTC
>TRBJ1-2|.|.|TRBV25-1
CASSASGVRGYTF
TGTGCCAGCAGCGCATCGGGGGTGAGAGGCTACACCTTC
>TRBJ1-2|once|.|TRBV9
CASSVGPRDRYGYTF
TGTGCCAGCAGCGTAGGCCCGCGGGATAGGTATGGCTACACCTTC
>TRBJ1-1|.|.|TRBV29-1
CSAPKGGQSTEAFF
TGCAGCGCCCCCAAAGGGGGGCAGTCGACTGAAGCTTTCTTT